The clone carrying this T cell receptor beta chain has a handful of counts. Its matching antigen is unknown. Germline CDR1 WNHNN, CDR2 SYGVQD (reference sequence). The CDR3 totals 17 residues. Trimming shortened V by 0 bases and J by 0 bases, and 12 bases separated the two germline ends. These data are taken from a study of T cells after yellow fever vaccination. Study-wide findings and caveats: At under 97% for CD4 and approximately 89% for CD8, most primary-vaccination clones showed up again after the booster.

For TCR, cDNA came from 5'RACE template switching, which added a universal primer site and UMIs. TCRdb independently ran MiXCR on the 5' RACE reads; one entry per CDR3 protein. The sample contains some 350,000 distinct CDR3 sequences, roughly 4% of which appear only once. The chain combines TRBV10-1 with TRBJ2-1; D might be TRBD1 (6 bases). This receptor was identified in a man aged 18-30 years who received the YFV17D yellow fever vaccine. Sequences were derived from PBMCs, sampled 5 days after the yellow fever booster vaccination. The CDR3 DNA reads TGCGCCAGCAGTGAGTCCCAGGGGACCGTCTCCTACAATGAGCAGTTCTTC. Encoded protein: CASSESQGTVSYNEQFF.